The 24 T cell receptor beta chains in this list originate from one sample, sequenced in a study of Ad26.COV2.S vaccination and SARS-CoV-2 variants. The treatment is: about 20 received Ad26.COV2.S at low or high dose, single or two shots; 5 received placebo; per-sample allocation not given. Day 63 after the first injection of vaccine or placebo was the sampling time. Repertoires were generated with immunoSEQ multiplex PCR, while TCRdb's copy carries only in-frame clones and drops some. The table lists hundreds of thousands of clones, around nine tenths of them singletons, with around 3.5% in the top ten. Sample: peripheral blood, taken in a trial of Ad26.COV2.S vaccine versus placebo. These receptors were obtained from a person between 18 and 59 years old who received the Ad26.COV2.S COVID-19 vaccine or a placebo.

This clone appeared once. This chain links TRBV9 with TRBJ2-1, with 10 bases that match TRBD2. V lost 4 bases, J lost 11 bases, and 12 bases stayed unmatched. CDR3 length: 15 residues. CDR1 and CDR2 from the germline V gene are SGDLS and YYNGEE. The CDR3 sequence: CASSTSGAAGLKQFF. The CDR3 nucleotides are TGTGCCAGCAGCACTAGCGGGGCGGCCGGTCTAAAGCAGTTCTTC.

As DNA, the CDR3 is TGTGCCAGCAACGGGGGACAGGGCTATGGCTACACCTTC. Translation: CASNGGQGYGYTF. This rearrangement joins TRBV6-5 to TRBJ1-2; 9 positions match TRBD1. Looked up from germline, CDR1 is MNHEY and CDR2 is SVGAGI. J was trimmed by 4 bases and V by 7 bases; bases with no gene match: 4. The CDR3 is 13 amino acids.

The J gene is TRBJ1-1, the V gene TRBV5-5, with TRBD1 matching 11 bases. The V gene's germline CDR1 is SGHKS and CDR2 YYEKEE (reference sequence). The CDR3 length is 14 residues. V was clipped by 5 bases and J by 5 bases; unmatched bases: 5. CDR3 nucleotide sequence: TGTGCCAGCAGACGCGGGACAGGGGGAACTGAAGCTTTCTTT. Translating it yields CASRRGTGGTEAFF.

J is TRBJ1-2 and V is TRBV19; D gene uncertain. Germline V gene data show CDR1 as LNHDA and CDR2 as SQIVND (reference sequence). V was trimmed by 1 base and J by 3 bases, leaving 9 bases between them. There are 14 residues in the CDR3. The CDR3 DNA reads TGTGCCAGTAGTATAGGATTTCGGGACTATGGCTACACCTTC. Amino acid sequence: CASSIGFRDYGYTF.

The chain has TRBV6-1 and TRBJ1-5; D not certain. Germline V CDR1 and CDR2: MNHNS, SASEGT. The length of the CDR3 is 13 residues. V was shortened by 3 bases and J by 7 bases, with 10 bases between the two germline ends. DNA of the CDR3: TGTGCCAGCAGTGAGACCAGGCGCCAGCCCCAGCATTTT. Protein: CASSETRRQPQHF.

The gene calls are TRBV12-3 or TRBV12-4 and TRBJ1-1, with 9 bases matching TRBD1. There are 13 residues in the CDR3. Trimming cost V 6 bases and J 5 bases; bases outside gene matches: 4. The CDR3 is CASRLDRGTEAFF. The CDR3 nucleotides are TGTGCCAGCAGGCTGGACAGGGGTACTGAAGCTTTCTTT.

This clone was picked up a small number of times. This chain connects TRBV19 to TRBJ1-5; 9 bases line up with TRBD1. The length of the CDR3 is 15 residues. The germline V gene has CDR1 LNHDA and CDR2 SQIVND (reference sequence). The ends lost 5 bases at V and 4 bases at J; junction bases unmatched: 6. The CDR3 sequence: CASSSQGAGNQPQHF. In DNA, the CDR3 is TGTGCCAGTAGTTCACAGGGGGCGGGGAATCAGCCCCAGCATTTT.

In regard to this clone: Other DNA sequences in the sample encode the same CDR3. The chain employs TRBV19 and TRBJ1-2; D unresolved. Germline values: CDR1 LNHDA, CDR2 SQIVND (reference sequence). Trimming shortened V by 2 bases and J by 1 base, and 5 bases separated the two germline ends. The CDR3 has 13 amino acids. The CDR3 DNA reads as TGTGCCAGTAGTATAACAGATAACTATGGCTACACCTTC. This translates into CASSITDNYGYTF. Full variable domain (outside the CDR3, taken from reference TRBV19 and TRBJ1-2): DGGITQSPKYLFRKEGQNVTLSCEQNLNHDAMYWYRQDPGQGLRLIYYSQIVNDFQKGDIAEGYSVSREKKESFPLTVTSAQKNPTAFYLCASSITDNYGYTFGSGTRLTVV.

This rearrangement joins TRBV7-8 to TRBJ2-7; 9 bases are a match to TRBD1. This CDR3 has 13 residues. The ends lost 4 bases at V and 2 bases at J; junction bases unmatched: 0. Per germline, CDR1 SGHVS and CDR2 FQNEAQ. CDR3 loop: CASSWDRAYEQYF. The CDR3 coding sequence is TGTGCCAGCAGCTGGGACAGGGCCTACGAGCAGTACTTC.

The chain is built from TRBV10-2 and TRBJ2-1; TRBD1 aligns across 7 bases. Per germline, CDR1 WSHSY and CDR2 SAAADI. The V gene end was trimmed by 3 bases and the J gene end by 9 bases; junction bases not matched to a gene: 11. CDR3 length: 15 residues. In DNA, the CDR3 is TGCGCCAGCAGTGAATGGGCAGGGGGTAAAGTTGAGCAGTTCTTC. Translating it yields CASSEWAGGKVEQFF.

The J gene is TRBJ2-7, the V gene TRBV7-6; no definite D call. Trimming shortened V by 1 base and J by 6 bases, and 13 bases separated the two germline ends. Germline V gives CDR1 SGHVS, CDR2 FNYEAQ. This CDR3 comprises 14 residues. The CDR3 DNA reads TGTGCCAGCAGCTTAGGGGAACCTCCGGTCGAGCAGTACTTC. Its protein is CASSLGEPPVEQYF.

The chain uses TRBV6-5 and TRBJ2-1, with 8 bases fitting TRBD2. The CDR3 contains 15 residues. The junction had 4 bases not matched to a gene; V was cut back by 4 bases and J by 2 bases. The germline gives CDR1 MNHEY, CDR2 SVGAGI. The CDR3 sequence: CASSSGTSPYNEQFF. DNA of the CDR3: TGTGCCAGCAGTTCCGGGACTAGTCCCTACAATGAGCAGTTCTTC.

CDR3 amino acids: CASSLAGQPSYEQYF. In DNA form, the CDR3 reads TGTGCCAGCAGCTTAGCGGGACAGCCTTCCTACGAGCAGTACTTC. The chain has TRBV7-2 and TRBJ2-7; 7 bases match TRBD1. The germline CDR1 and CDR2 sequences are SGHTA and FQGNSA. The CDR3 consists of 15 residues. The ends lost 0 bases at V and 1 base at J; junction bases unmatched: 3.

V and J are TRBV7-6 and TRBJ1-5; possible D gene TRBD1, 5 bases. The CDR3 runs to 14 residues. Trimming took off 2 bases at V and 7 bases at J, with 12 bases between the two ends. Germline V gene lookup returns CDR1 SGHVS and CDR2 FNYEAQ. This CDR3 reads CASSLRGGRQPQHF. The CDR3 DNA reads TGTGCCAGCAGCTTACGCGGGGGGAGACAGCCCCAGCATTTT.

The rearrangement links TRBV5-1 to TRBJ1-1; 8 bases map to TRBD1. The V and J ends lost 1 base and 3 bases, in that order; junction bases with no gene match: 11. Germline values: CDR1 SGHRS, CDR2 YFSETQ. CDR3 length: 17 residues. The CDR3 nucleotides read TGCGCCAGCAGCTTGCTGGCCAGGGGGCGCGTATACACTGAAGCTTTCTTT. Amino acid sequence: CASSLLARGRVYTEAFF. Together with reference TRBV5-1 and TRBJ1-1, the CDR3 gives the full variable domain: KAGVTQTPRYLIKTRGQQVTLSCSPISGHRSVSWYQQTPGQGLQFLFEYFSETQRNKGNFPGRFSGRQFSNSRSEMNVSTLELGDSALYLCASSLLARGRVYTEAFFGQGTRLTVV.

The V and J genes are TRBV19 and TRBJ1-4; the D gene is possibly TRBD1 (5 bases). V was cut by 9 bases and J by 6 bases, with 20 bases left in between. The CDR3 sequence is 15 residues long. Germline V gives CDR1 LNHDA, CDR2 SQIVND (reference sequence). CDR3 in DNA: TGTGCCAGCCGGGACGGAACTATTTGGGATGAAAAACTGTTTTTT. It specifies CASRDGTIWDEKLFF.

The chain joins TRBV5-6 to TRBJ2-7; TRBD1 matches at 7 bases. V lost 4 bases and J lost 4; bases outside the gene matches: 8. The CDR3 consists of 14 residues. Germline loops: CDR1 SGHDT, CDR2 YYEEEE. CDR3 amino acids: CASSGGDRVYEQYF. CDR3 DNA: TGTGCCAGCAGCGGCGGCGACAGGGTGTACGAGCAGTACTTC.

This chain uses TRBV27 with TRBJ2-5, with 10 positions matching TRBD2. The CDR3 spans 16 residues. Germline loops: CDR1 MNHEY, CDR2 SMNVEV (reference sequence). With 2 bases clipped from V and 1 base from J, the junction kept 4 bases outside the gene matches. This chain's CDR3 is CASSLSLAGAQETQYF. The DNA for the CDR3 is TGTGCCAGCAGTTTAAGCCTAGCGGGGGCCCAAGAGACCCAGTACTTC.

DNA for the CDR3: TGTGCCAGCAGTTCATTATCTGGGGCCAACGTCCTGACTTTC. Translating gives CASSSLSGANVLTF. The genes are TRBV25-1 and TRBJ2-6, with no clear D. Germline CDR1 MGHDK, CDR2 SYGVNS. Between the trimmed V and J ends, which lost 5 bases and 1 base, there was a span of 6 bases. This CDR3 has 14 amino acids.

Only a few counts were recorded for this clone. The genes are TRBV7-2 and TRBJ1-2; tentative D call: TRBD1 (5 bases). Trimming removed 0 bases from V and 5 bases from J, with 10 bases in between. Germline V CDR1 and CDR2: SGHTA, FQGNSA. CDR3 size: 14 residues. Written as DNA, the CDR3 is TGTGCCAGCAGCTTAGCCCAACAGGAGTATGGCTACACCTTC. Its translation: CASSLAQQEYGYTF.

The rearrangement links TRBV19 to TRBJ1-4; D gene unclear. The germline V gene has CDR1 LNHDA and CDR2 SQIVND (reference sequence). V was trimmed by 9 bases and J by 7 bases, leaving 21 bases between them. The CDR3 has 15 residues. CDR3 DNA sequence: TGTGCCAGCCTTAATCCCGGGCGGATGGGTGAAAAACTGTTTTTT. Encoded protein: CASLNPGRMGEKLFF.

The CDR3 sequence: CAWRGLETQYF. The CDR3 DNA follows: TGTGCCTGGCGGGGGCTGGAGACCCAGTACTTC. The chain is built from TRBV30 and TRBJ2-5; either TRBD1 or TRBD2 may fit D (6 bases each). V lost 5 bases and J 5 bases, leaving 9 bases between the germline ends. In germline, CDR1 is GTSNPN, CDR2 SVGIG (reference sequence). The CDR3 contains 11 residues.

This chain links TRBV20-1 with TRBJ2-4; D perhaps matches TRBD2 (6 bases). Trimming took 3 bases from V and 3 from J, leaving 12 bases between them. This CDR3 has 14 residues. Germline values: CDR1 DFQATT, CDR2 SNEGSKA (reference sequence). In DNA form, the CDR3 reads TGCAGTGCTAGTGTGGGGGGATACAAAAACATTCAGTACTTC. Translation gives CSASVGGYKNIQYF.

The genes are TRBV6-6 and TRBJ1-4; TRBD1 might be the D (5 bases). V shed 2 bases and J shed 11 bases, with 15 bases lying between them. The CDR3 sequence is 14 residues long. CDR1 is MNHNY, CDR2 SVGAGI, per germline (reference sequence). Here the CDR3 DNA reads TGTGCCAGCAGTTACCAGTCAGGGTTGAGGAAACTGTTTTTT. Translation: CASSYQSGLRKLFF.